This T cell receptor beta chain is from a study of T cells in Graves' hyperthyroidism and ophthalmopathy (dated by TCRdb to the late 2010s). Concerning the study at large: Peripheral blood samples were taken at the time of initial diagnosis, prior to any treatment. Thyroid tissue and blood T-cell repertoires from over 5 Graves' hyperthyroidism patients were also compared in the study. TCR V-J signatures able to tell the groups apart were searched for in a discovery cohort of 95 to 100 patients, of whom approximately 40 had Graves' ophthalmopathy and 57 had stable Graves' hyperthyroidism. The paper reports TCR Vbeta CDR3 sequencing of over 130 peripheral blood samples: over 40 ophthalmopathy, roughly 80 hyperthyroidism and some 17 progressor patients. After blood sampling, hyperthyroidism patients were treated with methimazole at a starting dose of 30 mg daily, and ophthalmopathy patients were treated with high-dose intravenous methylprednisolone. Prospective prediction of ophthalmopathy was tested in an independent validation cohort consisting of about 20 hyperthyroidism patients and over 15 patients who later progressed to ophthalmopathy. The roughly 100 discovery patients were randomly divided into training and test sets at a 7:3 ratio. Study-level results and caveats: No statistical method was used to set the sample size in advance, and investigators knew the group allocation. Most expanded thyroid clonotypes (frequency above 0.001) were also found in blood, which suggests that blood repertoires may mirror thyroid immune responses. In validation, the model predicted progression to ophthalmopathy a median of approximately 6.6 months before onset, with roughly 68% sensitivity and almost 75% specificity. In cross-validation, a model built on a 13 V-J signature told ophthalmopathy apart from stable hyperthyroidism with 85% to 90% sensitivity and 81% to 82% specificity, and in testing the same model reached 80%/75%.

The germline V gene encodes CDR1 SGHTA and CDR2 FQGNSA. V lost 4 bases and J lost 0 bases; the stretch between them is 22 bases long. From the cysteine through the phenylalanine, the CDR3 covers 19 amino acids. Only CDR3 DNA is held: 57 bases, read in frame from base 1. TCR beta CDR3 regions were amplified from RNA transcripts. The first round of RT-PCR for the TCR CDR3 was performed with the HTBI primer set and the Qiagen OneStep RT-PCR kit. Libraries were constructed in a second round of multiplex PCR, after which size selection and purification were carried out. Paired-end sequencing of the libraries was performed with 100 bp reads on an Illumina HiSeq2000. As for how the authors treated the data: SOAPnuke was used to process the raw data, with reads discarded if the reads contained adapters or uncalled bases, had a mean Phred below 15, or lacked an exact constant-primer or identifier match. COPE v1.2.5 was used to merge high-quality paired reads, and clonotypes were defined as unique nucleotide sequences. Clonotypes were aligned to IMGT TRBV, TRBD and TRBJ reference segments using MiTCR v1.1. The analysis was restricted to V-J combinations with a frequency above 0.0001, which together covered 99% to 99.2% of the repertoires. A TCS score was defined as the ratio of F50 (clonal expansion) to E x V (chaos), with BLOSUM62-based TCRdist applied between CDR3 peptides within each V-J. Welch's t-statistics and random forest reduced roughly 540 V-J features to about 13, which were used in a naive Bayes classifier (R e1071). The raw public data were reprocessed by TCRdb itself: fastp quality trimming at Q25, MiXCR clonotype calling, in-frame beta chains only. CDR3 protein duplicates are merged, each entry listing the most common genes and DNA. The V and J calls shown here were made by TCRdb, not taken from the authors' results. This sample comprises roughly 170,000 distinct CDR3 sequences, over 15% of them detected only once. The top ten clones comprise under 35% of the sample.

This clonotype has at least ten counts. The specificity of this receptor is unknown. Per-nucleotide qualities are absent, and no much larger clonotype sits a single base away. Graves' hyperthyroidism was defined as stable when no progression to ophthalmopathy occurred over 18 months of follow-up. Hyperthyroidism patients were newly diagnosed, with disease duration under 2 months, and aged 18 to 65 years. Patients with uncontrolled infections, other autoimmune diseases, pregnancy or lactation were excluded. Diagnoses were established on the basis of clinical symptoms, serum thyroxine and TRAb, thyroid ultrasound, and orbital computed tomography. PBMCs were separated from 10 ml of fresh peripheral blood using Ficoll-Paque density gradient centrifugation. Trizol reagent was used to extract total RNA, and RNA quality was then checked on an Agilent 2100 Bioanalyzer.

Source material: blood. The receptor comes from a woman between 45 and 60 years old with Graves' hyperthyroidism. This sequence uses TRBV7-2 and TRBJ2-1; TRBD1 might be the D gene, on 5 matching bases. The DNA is TGTGCCAGCAGCTCACCGAGGACACTCGGGCTCTCCTCCTACAATGAGCAGTTCTTC. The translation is CASSSPRTLGLSSYNEQFF.